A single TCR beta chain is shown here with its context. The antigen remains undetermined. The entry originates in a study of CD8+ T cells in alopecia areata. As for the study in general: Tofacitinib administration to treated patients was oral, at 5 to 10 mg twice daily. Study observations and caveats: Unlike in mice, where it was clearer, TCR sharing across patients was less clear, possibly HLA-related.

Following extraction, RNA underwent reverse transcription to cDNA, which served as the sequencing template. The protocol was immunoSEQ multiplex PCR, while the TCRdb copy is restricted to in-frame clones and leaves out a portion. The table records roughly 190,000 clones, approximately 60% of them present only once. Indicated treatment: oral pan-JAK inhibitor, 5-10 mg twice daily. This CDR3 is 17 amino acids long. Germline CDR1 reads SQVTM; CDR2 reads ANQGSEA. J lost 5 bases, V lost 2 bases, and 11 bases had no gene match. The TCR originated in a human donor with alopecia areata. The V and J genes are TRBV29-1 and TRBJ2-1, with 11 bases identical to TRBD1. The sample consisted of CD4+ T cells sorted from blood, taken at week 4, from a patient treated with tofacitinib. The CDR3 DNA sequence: TGCAGCGTTGAACGGGACAGGGGGAGACCTAGTAACAATGAGCAGTTCTTC. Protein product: CSVERDRGRPSNNEQFF.